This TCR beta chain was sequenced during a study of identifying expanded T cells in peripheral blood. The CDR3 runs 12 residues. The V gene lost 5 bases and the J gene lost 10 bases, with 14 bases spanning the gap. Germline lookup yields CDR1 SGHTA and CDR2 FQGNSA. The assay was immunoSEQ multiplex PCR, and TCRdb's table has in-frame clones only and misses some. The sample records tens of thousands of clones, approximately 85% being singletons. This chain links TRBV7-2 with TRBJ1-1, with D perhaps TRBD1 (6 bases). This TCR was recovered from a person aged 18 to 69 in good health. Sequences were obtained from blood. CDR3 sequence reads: CASSRRTEGAFF. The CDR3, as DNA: TGTGCCAGCAGCCGTAGGACAGAGGGAGCTTTCTTT.